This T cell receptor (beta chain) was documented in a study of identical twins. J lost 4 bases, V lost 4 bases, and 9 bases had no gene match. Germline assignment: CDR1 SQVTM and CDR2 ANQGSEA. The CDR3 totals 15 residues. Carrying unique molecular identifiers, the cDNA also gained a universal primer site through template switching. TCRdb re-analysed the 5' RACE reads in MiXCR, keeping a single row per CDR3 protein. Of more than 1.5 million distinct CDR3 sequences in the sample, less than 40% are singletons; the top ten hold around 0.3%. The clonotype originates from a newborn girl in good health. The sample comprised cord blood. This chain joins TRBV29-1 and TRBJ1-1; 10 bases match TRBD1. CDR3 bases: TGCAGCGTTGTTGGACAGGGGGACGGGAGCACTGAAGCTTTCTTT. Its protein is CSVVGQGDGSTEAFF.